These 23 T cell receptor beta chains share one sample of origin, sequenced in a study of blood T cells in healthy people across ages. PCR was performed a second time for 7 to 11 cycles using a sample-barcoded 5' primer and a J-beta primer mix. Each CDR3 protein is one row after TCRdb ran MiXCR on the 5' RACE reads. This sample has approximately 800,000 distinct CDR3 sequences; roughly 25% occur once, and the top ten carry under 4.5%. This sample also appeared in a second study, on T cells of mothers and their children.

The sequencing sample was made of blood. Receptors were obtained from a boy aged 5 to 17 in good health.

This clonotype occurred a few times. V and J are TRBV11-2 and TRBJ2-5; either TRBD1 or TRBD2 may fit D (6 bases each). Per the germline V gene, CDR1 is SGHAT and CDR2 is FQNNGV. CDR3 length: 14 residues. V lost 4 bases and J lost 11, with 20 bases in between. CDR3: CASSSNGSRGEQYF. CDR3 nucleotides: TGTGCCAGCAGCTCAAACGGGAGCAGGGGAGAGCAGTACTTC.

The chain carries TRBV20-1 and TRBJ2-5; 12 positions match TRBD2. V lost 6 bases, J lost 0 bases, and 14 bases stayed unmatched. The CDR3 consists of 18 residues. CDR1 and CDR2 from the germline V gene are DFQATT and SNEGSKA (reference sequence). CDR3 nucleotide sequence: TGCAGTGCCCAACCCCCTAGCGGGAGGGGGGTCAACCAAGAGACCCAGTACTTC. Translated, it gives CSAQPPSGRGVNQETQYF.

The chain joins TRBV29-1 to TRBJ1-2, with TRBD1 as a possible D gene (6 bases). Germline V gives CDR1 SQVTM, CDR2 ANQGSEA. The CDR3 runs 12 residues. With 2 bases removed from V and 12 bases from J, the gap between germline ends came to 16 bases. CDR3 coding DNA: TGCAGCGTTGAACGGCAGGGGCAGGGCCACACCTTC. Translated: CSVERQGQGHTF.

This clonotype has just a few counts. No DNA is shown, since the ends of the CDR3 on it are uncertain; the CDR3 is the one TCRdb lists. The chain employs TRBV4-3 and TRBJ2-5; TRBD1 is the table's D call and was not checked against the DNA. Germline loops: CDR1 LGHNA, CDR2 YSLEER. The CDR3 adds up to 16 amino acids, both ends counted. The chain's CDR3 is CASSHWGGGIYNEQLF.

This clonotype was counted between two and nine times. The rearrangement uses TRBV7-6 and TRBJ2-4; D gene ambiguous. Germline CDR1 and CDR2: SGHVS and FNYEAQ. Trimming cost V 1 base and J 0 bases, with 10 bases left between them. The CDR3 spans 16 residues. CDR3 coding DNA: TGTGCCAGCAGCTTAGGGGCGAAACTAGCCAAAAACATTCAGTACTTC. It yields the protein CASSLGAKLAKNIQYF.

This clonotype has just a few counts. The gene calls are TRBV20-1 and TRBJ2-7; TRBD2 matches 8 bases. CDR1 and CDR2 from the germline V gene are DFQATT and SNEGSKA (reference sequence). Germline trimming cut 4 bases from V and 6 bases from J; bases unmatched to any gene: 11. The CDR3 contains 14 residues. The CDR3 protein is CSANIAGSSREQYF. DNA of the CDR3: TGCAGTGCTAATATAGCGGGGTCCTCCCGCGAGCAGTACTTC.

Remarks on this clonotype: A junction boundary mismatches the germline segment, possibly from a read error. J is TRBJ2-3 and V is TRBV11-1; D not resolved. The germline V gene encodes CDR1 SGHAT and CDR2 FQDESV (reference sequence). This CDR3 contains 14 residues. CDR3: CASSFLVYTNTQYF. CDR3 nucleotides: TGTGCCAGCAGCTTTCTAGTCTACACAAATACGCAGTATTTT.

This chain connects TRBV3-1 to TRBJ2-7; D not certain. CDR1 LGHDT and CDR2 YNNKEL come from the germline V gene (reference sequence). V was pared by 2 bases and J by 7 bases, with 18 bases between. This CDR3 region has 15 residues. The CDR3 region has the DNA TGTGCCAGCAGCCAAAGTTGGGCCCTGAGCGTGGAGCAGTACTTC. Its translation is CASSQSWALSVEQYF.

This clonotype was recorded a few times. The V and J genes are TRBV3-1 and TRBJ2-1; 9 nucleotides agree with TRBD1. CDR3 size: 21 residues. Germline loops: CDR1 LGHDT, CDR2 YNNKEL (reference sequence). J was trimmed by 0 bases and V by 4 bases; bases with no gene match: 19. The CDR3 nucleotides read TGTGCCAGCAGCCCCAAAATTACAGGGGGCGAAGACAGGAGCTCCTACAATGAGCAGTTCTTC. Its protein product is CASSPKITGGEDRSSYNEQFF.

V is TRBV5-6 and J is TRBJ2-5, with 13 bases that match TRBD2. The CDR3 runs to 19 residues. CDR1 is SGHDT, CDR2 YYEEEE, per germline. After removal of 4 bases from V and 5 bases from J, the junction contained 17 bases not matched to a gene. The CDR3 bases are TGTGCCAGCAGCGGGGACAGGGGAGGACTAGCGGGAGTTCACGAGACCCAGTACTTC. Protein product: CASSGDRGGLAGVHETQYF.

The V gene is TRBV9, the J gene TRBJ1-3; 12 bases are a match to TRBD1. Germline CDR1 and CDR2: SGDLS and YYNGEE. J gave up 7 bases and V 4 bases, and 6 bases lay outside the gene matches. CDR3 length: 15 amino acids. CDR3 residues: CASSPEGQGANTIYF. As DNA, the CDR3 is TGTGCCAGCAGCCCTGAGGGACAGGGGGCCAACACCATATATTTT. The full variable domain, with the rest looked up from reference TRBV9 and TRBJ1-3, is DSGVTQTPKHLITATGQRVTLRCSPRSGDLSVYWYQQSLDQGLQFLIQYYNGEERAKGNILERFSAQQFPDLHSELNLSSLELGDSALYFCASSPEGQGANTIYFGEGSWLTVV.

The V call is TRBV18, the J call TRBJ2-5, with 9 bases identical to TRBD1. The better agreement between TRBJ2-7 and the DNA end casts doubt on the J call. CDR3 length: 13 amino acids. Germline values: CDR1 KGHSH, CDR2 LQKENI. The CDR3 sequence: CASSKRDRDEQYF. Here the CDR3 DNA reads TGTGCCAGCTCAAAAAGGGACAGGGACGAGCAGTACTTC.

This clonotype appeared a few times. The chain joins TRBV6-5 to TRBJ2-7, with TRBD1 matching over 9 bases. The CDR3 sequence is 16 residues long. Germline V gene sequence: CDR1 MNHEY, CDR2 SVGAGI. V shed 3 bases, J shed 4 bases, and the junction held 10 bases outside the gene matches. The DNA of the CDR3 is TGTGCCAGCAGTTATGGGGGACAGGGTGCAGGGTACGAGCAGTACTTC. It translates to CASSYGGQGAGYEQYF.

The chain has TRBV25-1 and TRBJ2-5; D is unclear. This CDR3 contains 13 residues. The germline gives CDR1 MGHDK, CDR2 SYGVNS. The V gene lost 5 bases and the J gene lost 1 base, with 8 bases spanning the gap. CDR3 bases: TGTGCCAGCAGTACGTTGCCCCAAGAGACCCAGTACTTC. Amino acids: CASSTLPQETQYF.

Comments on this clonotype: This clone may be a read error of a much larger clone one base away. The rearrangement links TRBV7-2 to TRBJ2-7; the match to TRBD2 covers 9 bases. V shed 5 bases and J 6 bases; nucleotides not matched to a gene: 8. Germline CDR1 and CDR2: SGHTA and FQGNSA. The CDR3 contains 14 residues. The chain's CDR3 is CASSRGTSSGEQYF. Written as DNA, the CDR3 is TGTGCCAGCAGCCGGGGGACTAGCTCCGGCGAGCAGTACTTC.

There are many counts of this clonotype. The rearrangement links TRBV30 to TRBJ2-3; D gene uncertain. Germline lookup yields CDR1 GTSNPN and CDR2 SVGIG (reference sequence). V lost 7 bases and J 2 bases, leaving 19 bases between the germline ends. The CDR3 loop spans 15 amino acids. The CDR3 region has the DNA TGTGCCTCCAGACCGGCTCAGAGAACCACAGATACGCAGTATTTT. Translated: CASRPAQRTTDTQYF.

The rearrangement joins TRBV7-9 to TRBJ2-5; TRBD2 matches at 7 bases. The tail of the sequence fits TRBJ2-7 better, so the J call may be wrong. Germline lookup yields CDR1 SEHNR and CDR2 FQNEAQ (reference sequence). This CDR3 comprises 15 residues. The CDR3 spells CASSLAGTNTYEQYV. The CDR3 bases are TGTGCCAGCAGCTTAGCGGGGACTAACACCTACGAGCAGTACGTC.

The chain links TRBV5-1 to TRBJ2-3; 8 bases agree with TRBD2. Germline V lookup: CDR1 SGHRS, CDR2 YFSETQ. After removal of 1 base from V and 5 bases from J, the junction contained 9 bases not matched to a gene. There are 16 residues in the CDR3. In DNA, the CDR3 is TGCGCCAGCAGCTTGACTAGCGGTCCTTCAGTAGATACGCAGTATTTT. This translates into CASSLTSGPSVDTQYF.

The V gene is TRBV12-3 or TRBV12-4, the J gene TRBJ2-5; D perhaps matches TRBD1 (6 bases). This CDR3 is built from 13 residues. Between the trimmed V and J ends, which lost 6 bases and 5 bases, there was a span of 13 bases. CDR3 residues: CASRQGKEETQYF. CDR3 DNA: TGTGCCAGCAGGCAGGGGAAGGAGGAGACCCAGTACTTC.

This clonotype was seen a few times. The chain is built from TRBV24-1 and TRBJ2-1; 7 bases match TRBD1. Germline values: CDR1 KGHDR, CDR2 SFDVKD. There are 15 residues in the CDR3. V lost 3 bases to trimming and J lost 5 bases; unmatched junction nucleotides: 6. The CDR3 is CATSDPAGTDNEQFF. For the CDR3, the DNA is TGTGCCACCAGTGATCCCGCCGGGACAGACAATGAGCAGTTCTTC.

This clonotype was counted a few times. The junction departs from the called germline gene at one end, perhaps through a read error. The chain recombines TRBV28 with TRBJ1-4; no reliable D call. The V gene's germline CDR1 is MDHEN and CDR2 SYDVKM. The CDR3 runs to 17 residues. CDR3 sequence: CAGSSSGADPTNEKLFF. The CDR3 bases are TGTGCCGGCAGTTCCTCGGGAGCAGATCCAACTAATGAAAAACTGTTTTTT.

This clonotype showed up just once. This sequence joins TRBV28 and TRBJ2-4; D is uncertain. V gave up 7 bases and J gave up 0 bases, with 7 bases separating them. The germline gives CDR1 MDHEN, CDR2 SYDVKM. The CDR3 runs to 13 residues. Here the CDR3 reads CASKRVAKNIQYF. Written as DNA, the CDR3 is TGTGCCAGCAAACGGGTAGCCAAAAACATTCAGTACTTC.

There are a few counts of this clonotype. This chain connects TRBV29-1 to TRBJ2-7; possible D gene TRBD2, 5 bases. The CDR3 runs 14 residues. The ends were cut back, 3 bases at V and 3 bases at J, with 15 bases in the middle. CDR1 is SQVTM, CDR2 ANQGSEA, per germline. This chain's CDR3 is CSVEGLAEGYEQYF. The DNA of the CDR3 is TGCAGCGTTGAGGGCCTAGCAGAAGGCTACGAGCAGTACTTC.